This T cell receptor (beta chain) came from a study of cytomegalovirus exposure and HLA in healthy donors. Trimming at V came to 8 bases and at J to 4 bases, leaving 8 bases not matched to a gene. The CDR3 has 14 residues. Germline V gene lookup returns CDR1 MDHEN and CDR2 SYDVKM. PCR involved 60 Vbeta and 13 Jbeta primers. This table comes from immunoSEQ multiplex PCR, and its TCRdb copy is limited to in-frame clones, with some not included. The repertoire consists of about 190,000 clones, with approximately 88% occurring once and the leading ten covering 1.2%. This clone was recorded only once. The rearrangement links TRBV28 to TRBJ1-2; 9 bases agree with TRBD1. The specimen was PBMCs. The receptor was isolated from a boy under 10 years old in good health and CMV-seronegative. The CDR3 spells CASPGQGLGYGYTF. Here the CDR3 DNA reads TGTGCCAGCCCGGGACAGGGACTCGGCTATGGCTACACCTTC.